This paragraph covers one TCR beta chain sequence. In the original analysis: Amplifying reference gene primers gave estimates of nucleated cell counts. Measured with immunoSEQ multiplex PCR; TCRdb has only the in-frame clones, and not every one. V and J calls and clone size are those listed in that table; D and trimming were worked out from the DNA. The sample lists 120,000 to 150,000 clones; under 85% were seen once. The sample belongs to a study of blood T cell repertoires in COVID-19. About the study: Acute-phase and convalescent COVID-19 samples originated in the United States, Italy and Spain.

This CDR3 has 15 residues. V shed 5 bases and J shed 5 bases, with 17 bases lying between them. The V gene's germline CDR1 is SGHNT and CDR2 YYREEE (reference sequence). This TCR came from an elderly woman in a cohort sampled during active or convalescent COVID-19. The J gene is TRBJ2-1, the V gene TRBV5-4; D may be TRBD2 (6 bases). The sequenced sample consisted of peripheral blood. The CDR3 region is CASSVYRGINNEQFF. The CDR3 DNA reads as TGTGCCAGCAGTGTCTACCGGGGGATTAACAATGAGCAGTTCTTC.